This T cell receptor beta chain was retrieved from a study of blood T cell repertoires in COVID-19. Study summary: The United States, Italy and Spain were the sources of the acute and convalescent COVID-19 samples. Sample material is recorded as cDNA or gDNA derived from T cells, B-cell-depleted T cells, or PBMCs.

As handled by the study authors: Counts of nucleated cells, estimated from reference gene primer amplification, were obtained. The table came from immunoSEQ multiplex PCR; TCRdb's copy has only in-frame clones and leaves some out. V and J calls plus clone size are reproduced from that table; the DNA served to infer D and trimming. The sample has over 60,000 clones, over 70% seen once; the top ten hold less than 35%. Sequencing input: peripheral blood. The TCR originated in a human donor in a cohort sampled during active COVID-19.

Here the CDR3 reads CASSVEVNTEAFF. CDR3 nucleotide sequence: TGTGCCAGCAGTGTAGAAGTGAACACTGAAGCTTTCTTT. V gene TRBV2 combines with J gene TRBJ1-1; D uncertain. Germline values: CDR1 SNHLY, CDR2 FYNNEI. V gave up 4 bases and J gave up 0 bases, with 6 bases separating them. The CDR3 is 13 residues long.